Listed below are T cell receptor beta chains from one sample, sequenced in a study of beta chain features in type 1 diabetes. Clones were sequenced by immunoSEQ multiplex PCR, and TCRdb holds only the in-frame ones, with some missing. Of approximately 150,000 clones listed, over 7.5% are singletons. The sequencing input was central memory CD4+ T cells from blood. The receptors here all came from a woman younger than 35 in good health. Both conserved end residues are part of each CDR3. A D gene is named only where the DNA matches it firmly. For some rows the clone size is stated as once, few or many, or as a class when expanded; others skip it.

TGTGCCAGCAGCGTTAGCGGGGGGGACACCGGGGAGCTGTTTTTT	CASSVSGGDTGELFF	TRBD2	NA	TRBV9	TRBJ2-2
TGTGCCAGCAGCTTGGGAGGGAGGGCCAAAGAGACCCAGTACTTC	CASSLGGRAKETQYF	TRBD2	NA	TRBV11-2	TRBJ2-5
TGTGCCAGCAGCCCCGACAGGCCCACTGAAGCTTTCTTT	CASSPDRPTEAFF	NA	NA	TRBV11-2	TRBJ1-1
TGTGCCAGCAGCTTAGCTATGAGGGACACTGAAGCTTTCTTT	CASSLAMRDTEAFF	NA	many	TRBV7-6	TRBJ1-1
TGTGCCAGCAGTGAGGGGGCGAGGCGGGAGACCCAGTACTTC	CASSEGARRETQYF	TRBD1	NA	TRBV7-2	TRBJ2-5
TGTGCCAGCTCGCAAGGACAGGGCTCCATGAACACTGAAGCTTTCTTT	CASSQGQGSMNTEAFF	TRBD1	NA	TRBV18	TRBJ1-1
TGCGCCAGCAGCCAAGGACAGATCACAGATACGCAGTATTTT	CASSQGQITDTQYF	NA	NA	TRBV4-3	TRBJ2-3
TGTGCCAGACACTCAGGTGATAGCAATCAGCCCCAGCATTTT	CARHSGDSNQPQHF	NA	few	TRBV19	TRBJ1-5
TGTGCCAGCAGGCCTTCTGCGGACTACCTTTATCAAGAGACCCAGTACTTC	CASRPSADYLYQETQYF	NA	NA	TRBV5-4	TRBJ2-5
TGTGCCAGCAGTGGGGTCCTCCAATTCTACAGGGAGCAGTTCTTC	CASSGVLQFYREQFF	NA	few	TRBV2	TRBJ2-1
TGTGCCAGCAGCGAGGGGGGGCACACCGGGGAGCTGTTTTTT	CASSEGGHTGELFF	NA	many	TRBV9	TRBJ2-2
TGTGCCAGCAGCTTAGCACAGTACAATGAGCAGTTCTTC	CASSLAQYNEQFF	NA	NA	TRBV11-1	TRBJ2-1
TGTGCCAGCGGCGGAGGCGGCTACGAGCAGTACTTC	CASGGGGYEQYF	NA	few	TRBV25-1	TRBJ2-7
TGTGCCTGGAGTGTACAGGGTAACACTGAAGCTTTCTTT	CAWSVQGNTEAFF	NA	few	TRBV30	TRBJ1-1
TGTGCCAGCAGCTTAGGCTATAGCACAGATACGCAGTATTTT	CASSLGYSTDTQYF	NA	few	TRBV7-6	TRBJ2-3
TGTGCAAGTCGCTCAGGGATAGGTCTCGAGCAGTACTTC	CASRSGIGLEQYF	NA	NA	TRBV12-2	TRBJ2-7
TGCAGCGTTCAGGGAAGGGCGAACACCGGGGAGCTGTTTTTT	CSVQGRANTGELFF	NA	many	TRBV29-1	TRBJ2-2
TGTGCCAGCAGTACTTCCGGGACAGGGAGCTACGAGCAGTACTTC	CASSTSGTGSYEQYF	TRBD1	NA	TRBV11-1	TRBJ2-7
TGTGCCAGCCTCCGGGACTCCTCCTACAATGAGCAGTTCTTC	CASLRDSSYNEQFF	NA	NA	TRBV5-5	TRBJ2-1
TGTGCCAGTAGCCCCTACAATGAGCAGTTCTTC	CASSPYNEQFF	NA	NA	TRBV2	TRBJ2-1
TGTGCCATCAGTGAGTCTGAGGATCAGCCCCAGCATTTT	CAISESEDQPQHF	NA	NA	TRBV6-1	TRBJ1-5
TGTGCCAGCAGCCGCGGAGGGGGCCGAGAGACCCAGTACTTC	CASSRGGGRETQYF	NA	NA	TRBV11-2	TRBJ2-5
TGTGCCCTAACGAGCTCTGGGGCCAACGTCCTGACTTTC	CALTSSGANVLTF	NA	NA	TRBV30	TRBJ2-6